These T cell receptor beta chains were read from a single sample in a study of human T cells and chemical hapten exposure. TCRdb redid the calling of the RACE reads with MiXCR, one entry per CDR3 protein. The sample lists 30,000 to 35,000 distinct CDR3 sequences, approximately 7.4% seen once, with 8% to 10% in the top ten. Sequences were obtained from whole blood. The receptor set was obtained from a human donor in good health. Some clones in this sample may be carry-over from other donors' samples. CDR3s include the opening cysteine and the closing phenylalanine or tryptophan. Each record gives: V gene, D gene, J gene, CDR3 length, clone size, CDR3 DNA, CDR3 protein. The D gene is left open where the match is weak. Only part of the rows carry a size: once, few, many, or a class if the clone is expanded.

TRBV29-1	TRBD2	TRBJ2-1	15	many	TGCAGCGTTGCGGGGGGGGGAGGGCTAACCCATGAGCAGTTCTTC	CSVAGGGGLTHEQFF
TRBV20-1	-	TRBJ1-3	13	many	TGCAGTGCCCTCCCCCCTTCTGGAAACACCATATATTTT	CSALPPSGNTIYF
TRBV7-2	TRBD2	TRBJ2-3	18	-	TGTGCCAGCAGCTACAGACTAGCGGGGGCCCATTGCACAGATACGCAGTATTTT	CASSYRLAGAHCTDTQYF
TRBV5-1	-	TRBJ2-3	14	-	TGCGCCAGCGGCGACAGACTATCGACAGATACGCAGTATTTT	CASGDRLSTDTQYF
TRBV6-5	-	TRBJ2-7	11	-	TGTGCCAGCCGCCGAGGGGGCGAGCAGTACTTC	CASRRGGEQYF
TRBV6-6	-	TRBJ1-4	11	-	TGTGCCAGCAGTTACAATGAAAAACTGTTTTTT	CASSYNEKLFF
TRBV11-3	-	TRBJ2-4	17	few	TGTGCCAGCAGCTTGGTTTACCCGGGGGAGGCCAAAAACATTCAGTACTTC	CASSLVYPGEAKNIQYF
TRBV20-1	TRBD2	TRBJ2-3	15	medium-sized	TGCAGTGCTAGAGAGGCGGGAGGGCCGACAGATACGCAGTATTTT	CSAREAGGPTDTQYF
TRBV6-2/TRBV6-3	-	TRBJ2-7	13	many	TGTGCCAGCAGTTACTCGACTACCTACGAGCAGTACTTC	CASSYSTTYEQYF
TRBV6-6	-	TRBJ1-5	14	many	TGTGCCAGCAGTTCTTCAGGGGAACATCAGCCCCAGCATTTT	CASSSSGEHQPQHF
TRBV27	-	TRBJ1-2	16	-	TGTGCCAGCAGTTTATCACAAGTAGCGGGTCGTTATGGCGACACCTTC	CASSLSQVAGRYGDTF